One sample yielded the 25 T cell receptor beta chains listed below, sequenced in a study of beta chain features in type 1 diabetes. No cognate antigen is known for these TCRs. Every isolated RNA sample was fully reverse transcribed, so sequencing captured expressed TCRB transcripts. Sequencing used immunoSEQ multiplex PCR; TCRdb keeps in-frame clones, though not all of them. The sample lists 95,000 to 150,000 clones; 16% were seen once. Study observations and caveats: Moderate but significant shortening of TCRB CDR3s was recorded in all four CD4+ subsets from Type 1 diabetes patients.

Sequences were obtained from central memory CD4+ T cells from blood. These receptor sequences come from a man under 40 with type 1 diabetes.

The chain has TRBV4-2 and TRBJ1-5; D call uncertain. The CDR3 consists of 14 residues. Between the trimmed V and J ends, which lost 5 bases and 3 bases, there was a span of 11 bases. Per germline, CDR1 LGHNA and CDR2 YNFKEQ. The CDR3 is CASSSGQYNQPQHF. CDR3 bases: TGTGCCAGCAGCTCCGGGCAGTACAATCAGCCCCAGCATTTT.

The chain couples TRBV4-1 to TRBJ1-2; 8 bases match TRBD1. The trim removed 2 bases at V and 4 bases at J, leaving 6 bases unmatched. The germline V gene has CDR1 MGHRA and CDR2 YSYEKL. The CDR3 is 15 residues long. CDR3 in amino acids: CASSQPGQGRYGYTF. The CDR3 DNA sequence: TGCGCCAGCAGCCAACCCGGACAGGGACGCTATGGCTACACCTTC.

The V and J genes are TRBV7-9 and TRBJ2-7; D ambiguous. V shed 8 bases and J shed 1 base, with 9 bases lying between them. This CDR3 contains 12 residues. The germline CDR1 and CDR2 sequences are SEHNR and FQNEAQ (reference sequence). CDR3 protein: CASRAESYEQYF. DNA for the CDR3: TGTGCCAGCCGGGCAGAATCCTACGAGCAGTACTTC.

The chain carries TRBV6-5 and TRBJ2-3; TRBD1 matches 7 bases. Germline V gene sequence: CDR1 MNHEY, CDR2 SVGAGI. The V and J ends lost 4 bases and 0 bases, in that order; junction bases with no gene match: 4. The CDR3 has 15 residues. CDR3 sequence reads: CASSLQGQSTDTQYF. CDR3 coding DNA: TGTGCCAGCAGTTTACAGGGGCAAAGCACAGATACGCAGTATTTT.

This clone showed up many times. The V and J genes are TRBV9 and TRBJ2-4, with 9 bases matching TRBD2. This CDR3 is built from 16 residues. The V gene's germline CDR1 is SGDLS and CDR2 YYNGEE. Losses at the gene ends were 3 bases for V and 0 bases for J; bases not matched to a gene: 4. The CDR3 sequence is CASSETSGLAKNIQYF. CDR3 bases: TGTGCCAGCAGCGAGACTAGCGGATTAGCCAAAAACATTCAGTACTTC.

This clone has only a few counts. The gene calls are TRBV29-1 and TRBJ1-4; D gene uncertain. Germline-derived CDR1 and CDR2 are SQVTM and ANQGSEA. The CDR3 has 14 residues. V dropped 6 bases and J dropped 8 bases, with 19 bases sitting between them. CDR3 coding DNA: TGCAGCGTCACGACGGGATTCCGGGGAGAAAAACTGTTTTTT. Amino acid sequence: CSVTTGFRGEKLFF.

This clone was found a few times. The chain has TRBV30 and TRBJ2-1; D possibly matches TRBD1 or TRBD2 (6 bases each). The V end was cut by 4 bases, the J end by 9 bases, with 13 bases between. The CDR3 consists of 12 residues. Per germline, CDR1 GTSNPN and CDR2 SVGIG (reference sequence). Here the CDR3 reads CAWKRGLGEQFF. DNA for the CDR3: TGTGCCTGGAAACGGGGGCTGGGTGAGCAGTTCTTC.

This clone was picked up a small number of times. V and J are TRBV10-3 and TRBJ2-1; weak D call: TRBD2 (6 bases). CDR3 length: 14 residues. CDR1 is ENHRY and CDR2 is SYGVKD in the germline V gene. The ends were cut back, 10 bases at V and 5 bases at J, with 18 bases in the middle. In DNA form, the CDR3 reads TGTGCCACACGAGACTTAGCGGAAGACAATGAGCAGTTCTTC. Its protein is CATRDLAEDNEQFF.

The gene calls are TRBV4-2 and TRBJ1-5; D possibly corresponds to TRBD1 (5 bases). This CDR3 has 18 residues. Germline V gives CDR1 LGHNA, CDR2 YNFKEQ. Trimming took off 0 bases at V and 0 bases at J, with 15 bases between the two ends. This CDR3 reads CASSQDLVGLNSNQPQHF. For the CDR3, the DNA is TGTGCCAGCAGCCAAGATCTCGTGGGACTGAATAGCAATCAGCCCCAGCATTTT.

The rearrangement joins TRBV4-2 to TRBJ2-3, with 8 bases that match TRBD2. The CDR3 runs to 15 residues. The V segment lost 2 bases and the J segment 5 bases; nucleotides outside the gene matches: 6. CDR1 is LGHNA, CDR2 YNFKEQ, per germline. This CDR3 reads CASSQNRGGRDTQYF. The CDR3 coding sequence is TGTGCCAGCAGCCAAAATCGCGGGGGGAGAGATACGCAGTATTTT.

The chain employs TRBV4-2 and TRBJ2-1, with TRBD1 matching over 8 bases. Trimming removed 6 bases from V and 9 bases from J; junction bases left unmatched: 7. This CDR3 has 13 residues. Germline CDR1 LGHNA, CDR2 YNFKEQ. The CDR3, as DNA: TGTGCCAGCAGTGGGGCAGGGGGCGGTGAGCAGTTCTTC. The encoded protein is CASSGAGGGEQFF.

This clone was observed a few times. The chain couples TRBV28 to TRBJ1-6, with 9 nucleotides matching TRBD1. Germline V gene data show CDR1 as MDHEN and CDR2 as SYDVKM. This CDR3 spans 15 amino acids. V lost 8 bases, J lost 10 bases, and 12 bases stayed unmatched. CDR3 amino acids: CASGIPGQGGSPLHF. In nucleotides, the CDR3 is TGTGCCAGCGGGATTCCGGGACAGGGAGGGTCACCCCTCCACTTT.

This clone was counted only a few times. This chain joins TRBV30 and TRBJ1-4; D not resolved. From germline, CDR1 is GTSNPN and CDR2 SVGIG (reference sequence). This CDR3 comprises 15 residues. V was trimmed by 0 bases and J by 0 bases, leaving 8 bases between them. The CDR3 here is CAWSVLGSTNEKLFF. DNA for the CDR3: TGTGCCTGGAGTGTATTAGGGTCAACTAATGAAAAACTGTTTTTT. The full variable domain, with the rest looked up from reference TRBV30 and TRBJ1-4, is SQTIHQWPATLVQPVGSPLSLECTVEGTSNPNLYWYRQAAGRGLQLLFYSVGIGQISSEVPQNLSASRPQDRQFILSSKKLLLSDSGFYLCAWSVLGSTNEKLFFGSGTQLSVL.

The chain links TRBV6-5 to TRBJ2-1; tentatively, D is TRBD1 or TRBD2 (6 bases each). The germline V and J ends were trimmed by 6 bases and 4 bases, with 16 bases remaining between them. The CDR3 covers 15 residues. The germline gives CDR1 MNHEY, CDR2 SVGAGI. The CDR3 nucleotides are TGTGCCAGCAGGGGGGGCGGCAGGCGATACAATGAGCAGTTCTTC. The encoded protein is CASRGGGRRYNEQFF.

The DNA for the CDR3 is TGTGCCAGCAGCCCAAAGGGCCTAAACCAAGAGACCCAGTACTTC. Its translation is CASSPKGLNQETQYF. The rearrangement links TRBV7-9 to TRBJ2-5; unclear D gene. The germline CDR1 and CDR2 sequences are SEHNR and FQNEAQ (reference sequence). This CDR3 comprises 15 residues. V lost 5 bases and J 0 bases, leaving 13 bases between the germline ends.

CDR3 amino acids: CASSLSSYEQYF. The CDR3 DNA sequence: TGTGCCAGCAGTTTGAGCTCCTACGAGCAGTACTTC. This chain uses TRBV28 with TRBJ2-7; no firm D call. Germline lookup yields CDR1 MDHEN and CDR2 SYDVKM. This CDR3 is 12 amino acids long. V was cut by 3 bases and J by 0 bases, with 3 bases left in between. Variable domain in full (rest from reference TRBV28 and TRBJ2-7): DVKVTQSSRYLVKRTGEKVFLECVQDMDHENMFWYRQDPGLGLRLIYFSYDVKMKEKGDIPEGYSVSREKKERFSLILESASTNQTSMYLCASSLSSYEQYFGPGTRLTVT.

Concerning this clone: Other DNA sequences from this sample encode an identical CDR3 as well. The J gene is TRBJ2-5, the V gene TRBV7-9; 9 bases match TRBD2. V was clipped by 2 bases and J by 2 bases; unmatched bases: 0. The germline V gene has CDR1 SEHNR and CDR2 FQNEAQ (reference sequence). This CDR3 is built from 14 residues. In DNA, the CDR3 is TGTGCCAGCAGCTTAACTAGCGGGCAAGAGACCCAGTACTTC. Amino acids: CASSLTSGQETQYF.

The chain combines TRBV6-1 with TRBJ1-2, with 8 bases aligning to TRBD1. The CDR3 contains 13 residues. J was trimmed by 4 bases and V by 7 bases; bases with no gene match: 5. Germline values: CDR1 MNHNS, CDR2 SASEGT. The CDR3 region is CASKRTGSYGYTF. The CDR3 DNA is TGTGCCAGCAAGCGGACAGGGAGCTATGGCTACACCTTC.

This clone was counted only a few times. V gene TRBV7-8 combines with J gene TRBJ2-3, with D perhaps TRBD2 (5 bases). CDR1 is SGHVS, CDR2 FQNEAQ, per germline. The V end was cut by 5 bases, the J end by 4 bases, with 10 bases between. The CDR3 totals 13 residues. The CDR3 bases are TGTGCCAGCAGCACTGGGAGTCCAGATACGCAGTATTTT. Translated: CASSTGSPDTQYF.

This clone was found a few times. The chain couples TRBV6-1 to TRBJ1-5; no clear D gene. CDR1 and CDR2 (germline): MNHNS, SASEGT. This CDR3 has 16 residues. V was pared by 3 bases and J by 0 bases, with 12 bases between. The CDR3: CASSDRADYSNQPQHF. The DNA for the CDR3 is TGTGCCAGCAGTGATCGTGCAGACTATAGCAATCAGCCCCAGCATTTT.

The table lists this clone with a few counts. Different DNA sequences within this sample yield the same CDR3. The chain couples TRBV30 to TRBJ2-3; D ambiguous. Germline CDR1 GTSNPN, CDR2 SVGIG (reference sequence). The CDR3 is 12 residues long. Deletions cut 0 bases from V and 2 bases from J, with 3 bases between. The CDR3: CAWSVATDTQYF. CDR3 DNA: TGTGCCTGGAGTGTAGCCACAGATACGCAGTATTTT.

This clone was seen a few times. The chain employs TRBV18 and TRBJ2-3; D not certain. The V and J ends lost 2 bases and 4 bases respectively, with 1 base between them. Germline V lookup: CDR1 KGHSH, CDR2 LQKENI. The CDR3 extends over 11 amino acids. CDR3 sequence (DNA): TGTGCCAGCTCACCAGCAGATACGCAGTATTTT. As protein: CASSPADTQYF.

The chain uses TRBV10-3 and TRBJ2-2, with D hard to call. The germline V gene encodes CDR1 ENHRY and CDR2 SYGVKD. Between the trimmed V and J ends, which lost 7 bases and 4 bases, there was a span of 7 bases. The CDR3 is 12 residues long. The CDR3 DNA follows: TGTGCCATCACCTCCCCCACCGGGGAGCTGTTTTTT. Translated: CAITSPTGELFF.

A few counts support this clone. The CDR3 sequence is CASSHLSRTGGWSNQPQHF. DNA for the CDR3: TGCGCCAGCAGTCATCTATCGCGGACGGGGGGTTGGAGCAATCAGCCCCAGCATTTT. V and J are TRBV23-1 and TRBJ1-5, with TRBD1 as a possible D gene (5 bases). TRBV23-1 is known as an ORF, though its function is uncertain. The CDR3 consists of 19 residues. Trimming took off 3 bases at V and 1 base at J, with 22 bases between the two ends.

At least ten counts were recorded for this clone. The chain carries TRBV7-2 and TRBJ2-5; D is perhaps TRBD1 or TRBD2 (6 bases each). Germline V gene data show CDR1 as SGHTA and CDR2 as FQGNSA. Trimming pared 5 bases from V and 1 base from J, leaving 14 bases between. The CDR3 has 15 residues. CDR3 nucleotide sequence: TGTGCCAGCAGCCCCTTCGGGGGCTTCCAAGAGACCCAGTACTTC. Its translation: CASSPFGGFQETQYF.